Following are 18 T cell receptor beta chains from one sample sequenced in a study of T cell repertoires in cytomegalovirus infection. No antigen is known for these receptors. TCRdb independently ran MiXCR on the reads; one entry per CDR3 protein. The data contain approximately 730,000 distinct CDR3 sequences, about 30% of them singletons. The sequenced sample was cultured PBMCs, obtained from culture after CMV antigen stimulation. These TCRs come from a human donor in good health (CMV status not recorded). Some clones in this sample may be carry-over from other donors' samples.

The CDR3 region has the DNA TGTGCCAGCAGTTATAGGTCAGGGCCTAATTCACCCCTCCACTTT. This sequence encodes CASSYRSGPNSPLHF. The genes are TRBV6-6 and TRBJ1-6; tentatively, D is TRBD1 (5 bases). The CDR3 runs to 15 residues. The V end lost 3 bases, the J end lost 6 bases, and 12 bases lay between the germline ends. Germline loops: CDR1 MNHNY, CDR2 SVGAGI (reference sequence).

This chain connects TRBV14 to TRBJ2-2, with 11 bases identical to TRBD2. V lost 0 bases, J lost 6 bases, and 6 bases stayed unmatched. The germline gives CDR1 SGHDN, CDR2 FVKESK. The length of the CDR3 is 17 residues. CDR3 amino acids: CASSQDQLAGGSGELFF. The DNA for the CDR3 is TGTGCCAGCAGCCAAGATCAGCTAGCGGGAGGATCCGGGGAGCTGTTTTTT.

The chain recombines TRBV6-1 with TRBJ1-2; D unclear. The germline gives CDR1 MNHNS, CDR2 SASEGT. The germline V and J ends were trimmed by 1 base and 12 bases, with 6 bases remaining between them. CDR3 length: 10 amino acids. As DNA, the CDR3 is TGTGCCAGCAGTGAAGAAGCGGACACCTTC. Its protein is CASSEEADTF.

This sequence joins TRBV19 and TRBJ1-6, with D uncertain. Trimming took off 5 bases at V and 14 bases at J, with 16 bases between the two ends. There are 13 residues in the CDR3. Per germline, CDR1 LNHDA and CDR2 SQIVND (reference sequence). This CDR3 is CASSDRVARALHF. For the CDR3, the DNA is TGTGCCAGTAGTGACCGGGTCGCGAGGGCCCTCCACTTT.

This clonotype has at least ten counts. V usage is TRBV7-2 and J usage is TRBJ1-6, with TRBD1 as a possible D gene (5 bases). V gave up 9 bases and J gave up 3 bases, with 18 bases separating them. Germline CDR1 SGHTA, CDR2 FQGNSA. This CDR3 is 16 amino acids long. CDR3 protein: CASTMGLGDYNSPLHF. The CDR3 coding sequence is TGTGCCAGTACCATGGGGTTGGGGGACTATAATTCACCCCTCCACTTT.

This clonotype was observed a handful of times. This rearrangement joins TRBV12-3 or TRBV12-4 to TRBJ1-4; TRBD1 agrees at 9 bases. V shed 1 base, J shed 8 bases, and the junction held 5 bases outside the gene matches. The CDR3 has 15 amino acids. CDR3 sequence: CASSLGTGVGEKLFF. As DNA, the CDR3 is TGTGCCAGCAGTTTAGGGACAGGGGTGGGAGAAAAACTGTTTTTT.

The chain links TRBV19 to TRBJ2-1, with 8 positions matching TRBD1. The germline V gene has CDR1 LNHDA and CDR2 SQIVND (reference sequence). The V gene end was trimmed by 6 bases and the J gene end by 3 bases; junction bases not matched to a gene: 7. The CDR3 has 15 residues. The CDR3 sequence is CASSLTGVDYNEQFF. In DNA form, the CDR3 reads TGTGCCAGTAGCCTGACAGGGGTCGACTACAATGAGCAGTTCTTC.

This sequence joins TRBV6-1 and TRBJ2-4; 12 nucleotides line up with TRBD2. Trimming cost V 2 bases and J 9 bases; bases outside gene matches: 8. The CDR3 totals 16 residues. Germline V gene lookup returns CDR1 MNHNS and CDR2 SASEGT. The CDR3: CASSEMLAGGLGIQYF. The CDR3 DNA is TGTGCCAGCAGTGAAATGCTAGCGGGGGGGCTTGGCATTCAGTACTTC.

This clonotype showed up just a few times. The chain has TRBV7-2 and TRBJ2-7; D is ambiguous. In germline, CDR1 is SGHTA, CDR2 FQGNSA. The CDR3 spans 13 residues. V lost 5 bases and J 2 bases, leaving 10 bases between the germline ends. The DNA for the CDR3 is TGTGCCAGCAGCCCCTGGGCCGCCTACGAGCAGTACTTC. It yields the protein CASSPWAAYEQYF. The variable domain in full, with the rest retrieved from reference TRBV7-2 and TRBJ2-7, is GAGVSQSPSNKVTEKGKDVELRCDPISGHTALYWYRQSLGQGLEFLIYFQGNSAPDKSGLPSDRFSAERTGGSVSTLTIQRTQQEDSAVYLCASSPWAAYEQYFGPGTRLTVT.

This clonotype was picked up many times. This CDR3 reads CASSSTDIPVATDTQYF. In DNA, the CDR3 is TGTGCCAGCAGCTCGACGGACATCCCGGTAGCCACAGATACGCAGTATTTT. The chain employs TRBV7-9 and TRBJ2-3; tentative D call: TRBD1 (5 bases). The CDR3 runs 17 residues. The V gene's germline CDR1 is SEHNR and CDR2 FQNEAQ (reference sequence). Trimming cost V 4 bases and J 2 bases, with 19 bases left between them.

The rearrangement joins TRBV12-3 or TRBV12-4 to TRBJ2-2, with TRBD2 matching 11 bases. The ends lost 1 base at V and 4 bases at J; junction bases unmatched: 5. CDR3 length: 17 amino acids. CDR3 nucleotide sequence: TGTGCCAGCAGTTTAGGACTAGCGGGAACCCTCACCGGGGAGCTGTTTTTT. The encoded protein is CASSLGLAGTLTGELFF.

The chain joins TRBV7-8 to TRBJ2-7; possible D gene TRBD2, 5 bases. V lost 5 bases to trimming and J lost 3 bases, with 20 bases between them. Per germline, CDR1 SGHVS and CDR2 FQNEAQ. This CDR3 spans 16 amino acids. CDR3 DNA: TGTGCCAGCAGCCAAGGGCCGCGGCGAGGGTTCTACGAGCAGTACTTC. Its translation: CASSQGPRRGFYEQYF.

There are a few counts of this clonotype. A much larger clone lies a single base off, so this may be a read error. The V and J genes are TRBV7-4 and TRBJ2-1; either TRBD1 or TRBD2 may fit D (5 bases each). This CDR3 has 12 residues. In germline, CDR1 is SGHVT, CDR2 SQSDAQ. Trimming left V 4 bases short and J 9 bases short, with 10 bases between. The CDR3 reads CASSSLGTEQFF. CDR3 DNA: TGTGCCAGCAGCTCTCTAGGGACTGAGCAGTTCTTC.

This chain uses TRBV28 with TRBJ1-6; D possibly corresponds to TRBD1 (6 bases). The germline gives CDR1 MDHEN, CDR2 SYDVKM. Trimming left V 7 bases short and J 8 bases short, with 12 bases between. The CDR3 loop spans 13 amino acids. The CDR3 loop is CASTYRVHSPLHF. In DNA, the CDR3 is TGTGCCAGCACCTACAGGGTCCATTCACCCCTCCACTTT.

This clonotype appeared many times. V and J are TRBV7-6 and TRBJ1-1; 7 nucleotides line up with TRBD1. CDR1 is SGHVS and CDR2 is FNYEAQ in the germline V gene. V lost 5 bases, J lost 1 base, and 10 bases stayed unmatched. CDR3 size: 16 residues. The CDR3: CASSRQGGAKNTEAFF. The CDR3 nucleotides read TGTGCCAGCAGCCGTCAGGGGGGGGCCAAGAACACTGAAGCTTTCTTT.

This clonotype was seen a handful of times. This chain connects TRBV6-5 to TRBJ1-2; 8 bases map to TRBD1. The CDR3 is made up of 15 amino acids. Per germline, CDR1 MNHEY and CDR2 SVGAGI. V shed 5 bases, J shed 3 bases, and the junction held 8 bases outside the gene matches. CDR3 in DNA: TGTGCCAGCAGTACTCCCGGGACAGGACACTATGGCTACACCTTC. It yields the protein CASSTPGTGHYGYTF.

The chain carries TRBV20-1 and TRBJ2-3; 8 bases are a match to TRBD2. V lost 5 bases and J lost 2; bases outside the gene matches: 12. From germline, CDR1 is DFQATT and CDR2 SNEGSKA (reference sequence). CDR3 length: 16 amino acids. Written as DNA, the CDR3 is TGCAGTGCTCGGGGAGGGCGGGGGGTCGCCACAGATACGCAGTATTTT. Residues: CSARGGRGVATDTQYF.

This clonotype was counted many times. This chain links TRBV7-2 with TRBJ2-1; D possibly corresponds to TRBD1 (5 bases). V gave up 8 bases and J gave up 9 bases, with 17 bases separating them. The CDR3 length is 13 residues. Germline V gives CDR1 SGHTA, CDR2 FQGNSA. As DNA, the CDR3 is TGTGCCAGCCTCCCAGGGCCGGCAGGTGAGCAGTTCTTC. Protein sequence: CASLPGPAGEQFF.